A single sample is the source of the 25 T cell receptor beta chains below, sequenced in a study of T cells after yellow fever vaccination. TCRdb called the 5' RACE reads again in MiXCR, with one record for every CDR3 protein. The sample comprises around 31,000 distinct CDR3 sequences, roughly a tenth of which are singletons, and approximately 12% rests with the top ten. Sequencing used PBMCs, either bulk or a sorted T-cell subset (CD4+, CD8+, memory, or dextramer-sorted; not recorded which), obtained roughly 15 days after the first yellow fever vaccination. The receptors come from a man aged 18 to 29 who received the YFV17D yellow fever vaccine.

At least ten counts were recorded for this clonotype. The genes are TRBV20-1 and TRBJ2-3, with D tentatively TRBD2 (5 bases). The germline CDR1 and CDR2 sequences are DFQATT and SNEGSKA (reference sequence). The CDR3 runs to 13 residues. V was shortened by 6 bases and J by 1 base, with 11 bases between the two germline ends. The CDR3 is CSAEWTGTDTQYF. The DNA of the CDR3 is TGCAGTGCAGAATGGACTGGCACAGATACGCAGTATTTT.

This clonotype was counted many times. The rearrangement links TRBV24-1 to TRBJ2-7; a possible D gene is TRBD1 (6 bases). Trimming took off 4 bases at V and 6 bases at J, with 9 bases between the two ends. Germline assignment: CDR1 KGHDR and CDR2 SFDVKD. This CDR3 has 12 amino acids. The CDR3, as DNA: TGTGCCACCAGTGACCTCAGGGGCGAGCAGTACTTC. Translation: CATSDLRGEQYF.

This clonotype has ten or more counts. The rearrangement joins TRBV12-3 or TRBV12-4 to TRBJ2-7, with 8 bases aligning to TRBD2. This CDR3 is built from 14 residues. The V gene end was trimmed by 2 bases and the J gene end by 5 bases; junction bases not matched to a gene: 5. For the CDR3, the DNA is TGTGCCAGCAGTTTAAGGGGACTAGTCCACGAGCAGTACTTC. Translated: CASSLRGLVHEQYF.

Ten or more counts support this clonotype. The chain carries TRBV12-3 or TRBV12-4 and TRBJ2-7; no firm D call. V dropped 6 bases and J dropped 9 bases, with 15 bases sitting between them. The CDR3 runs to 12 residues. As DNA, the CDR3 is TGTGCCAGCAGATTCCGACTCGGCGTGCAGTACTTC. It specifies CASRFRLGVQYF.

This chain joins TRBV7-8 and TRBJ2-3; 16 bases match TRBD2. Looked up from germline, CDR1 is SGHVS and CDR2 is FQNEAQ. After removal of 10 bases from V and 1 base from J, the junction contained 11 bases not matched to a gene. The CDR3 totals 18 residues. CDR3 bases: TGTGCCACAACCAAGGGGGGACTAGCGGGGGGGCGCACAGATACGCAGTATTTT. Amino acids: CATTKGGLAGGRTDTQYF.

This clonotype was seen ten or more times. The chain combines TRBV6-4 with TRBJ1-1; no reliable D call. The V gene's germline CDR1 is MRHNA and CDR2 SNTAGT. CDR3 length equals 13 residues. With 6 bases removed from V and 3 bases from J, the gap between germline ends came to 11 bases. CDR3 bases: TGTGCCAGCAGAGCTCAGGTTTACACTGAAGCTTTCTTT. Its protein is CASRAQVYTEAFF.

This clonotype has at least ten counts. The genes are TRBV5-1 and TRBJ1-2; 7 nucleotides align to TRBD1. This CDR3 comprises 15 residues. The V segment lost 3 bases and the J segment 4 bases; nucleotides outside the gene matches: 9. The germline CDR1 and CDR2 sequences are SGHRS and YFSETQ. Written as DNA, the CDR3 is TGCGCCAGCAGCTGGGGGGACAGTCGCCTCTATGGCTACACCTTC. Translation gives CASSWGDSRLYGYTF.

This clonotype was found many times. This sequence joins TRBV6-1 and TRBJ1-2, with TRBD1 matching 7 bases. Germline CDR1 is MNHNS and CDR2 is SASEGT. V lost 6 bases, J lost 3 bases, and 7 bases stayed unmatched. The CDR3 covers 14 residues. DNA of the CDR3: TGTGCCAGCAGGCAGGACAGGACTTACTATGGCTACACCTTC. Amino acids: CASRQDRTYYGYTF.

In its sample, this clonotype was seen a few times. As DNA, the CDR3 is TGTGCCAGCAGTTTGTATTATGTGGGGGGAAGCACAGATACGCAGTATTTT. The encoded protein is CASSLYYVGGSTDTQYF. The chain links TRBV28 to TRBJ2-3, with D possibly TRBD2 on 6 matching bases. V dropped 3 bases and J dropped 0 bases, with 16 bases sitting between them. The CDR3 totals 17 residues. Germline assignment: CDR1 MDHEN and CDR2 SYDVKM.

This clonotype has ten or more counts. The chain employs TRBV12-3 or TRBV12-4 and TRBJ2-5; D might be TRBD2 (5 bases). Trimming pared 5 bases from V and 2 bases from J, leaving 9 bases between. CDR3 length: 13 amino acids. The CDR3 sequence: CASSGRLQETQYF. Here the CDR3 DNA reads TGTGCCAGCAGTGGGAGATTACAAGAGACCCAGTACTTC.

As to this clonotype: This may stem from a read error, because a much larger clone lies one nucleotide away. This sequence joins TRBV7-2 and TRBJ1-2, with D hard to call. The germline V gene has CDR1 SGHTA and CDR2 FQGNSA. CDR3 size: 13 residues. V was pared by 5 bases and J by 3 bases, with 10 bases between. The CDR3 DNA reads TGTGCCAGCAGCATGCGGGCGTACTATGGCTACACCTTC. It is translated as CASSMRAYYGYTF.

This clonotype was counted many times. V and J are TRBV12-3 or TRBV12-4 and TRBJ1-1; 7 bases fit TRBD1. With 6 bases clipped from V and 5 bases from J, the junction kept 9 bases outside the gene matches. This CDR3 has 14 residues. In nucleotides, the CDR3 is TGTGCCAGCAGACCACAGGGGAGCGGGACTGAAGCTTTCTTT. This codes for CASRPQGSGTEAFF.

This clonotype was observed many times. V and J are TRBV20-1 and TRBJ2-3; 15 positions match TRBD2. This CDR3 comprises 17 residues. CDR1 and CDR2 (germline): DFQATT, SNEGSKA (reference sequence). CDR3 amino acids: CRPIPGLAGGGTDTQYF. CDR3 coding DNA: TGCAGGCCAATTCCGGGACTAGCGGGGGGCGGCACAGATACGCAGTATTTT.

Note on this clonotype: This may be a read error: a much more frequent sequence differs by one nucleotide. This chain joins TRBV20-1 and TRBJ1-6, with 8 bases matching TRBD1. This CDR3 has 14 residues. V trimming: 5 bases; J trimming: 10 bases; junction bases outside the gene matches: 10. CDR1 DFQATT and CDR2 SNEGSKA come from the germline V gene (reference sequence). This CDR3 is CSAPPGQVASPLHF. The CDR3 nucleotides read TGCAGTGCTCCCCCGGGACAGGTGGCCTCACCCCTCCACTTT.

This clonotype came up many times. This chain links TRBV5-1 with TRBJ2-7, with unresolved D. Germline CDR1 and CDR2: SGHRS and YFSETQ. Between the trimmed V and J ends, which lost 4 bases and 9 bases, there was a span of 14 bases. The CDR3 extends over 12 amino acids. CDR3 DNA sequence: TGCGCCAGCAGCCCAGGACCGAAGGGGCAGTACGTC. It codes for CASSPGPKGQYV.

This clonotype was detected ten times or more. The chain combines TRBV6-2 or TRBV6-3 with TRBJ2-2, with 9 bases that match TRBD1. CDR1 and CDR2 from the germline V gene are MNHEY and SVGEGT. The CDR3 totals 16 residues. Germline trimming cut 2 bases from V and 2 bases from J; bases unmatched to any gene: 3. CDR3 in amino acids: CASSYRTGVNTGELFF. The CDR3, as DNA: TGTGCCAGCAGTTACAGGACAGGGGTTAACACCGGGGAGCTGTTTTTT.

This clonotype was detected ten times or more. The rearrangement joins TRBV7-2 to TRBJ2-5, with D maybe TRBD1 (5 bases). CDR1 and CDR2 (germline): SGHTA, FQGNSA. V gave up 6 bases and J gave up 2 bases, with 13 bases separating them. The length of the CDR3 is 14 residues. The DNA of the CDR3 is TGTGCCAGCAGGTTCAAGGGGCCTCAAGAGACCCAGTACTTC. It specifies CASRFKGPQETQYF.

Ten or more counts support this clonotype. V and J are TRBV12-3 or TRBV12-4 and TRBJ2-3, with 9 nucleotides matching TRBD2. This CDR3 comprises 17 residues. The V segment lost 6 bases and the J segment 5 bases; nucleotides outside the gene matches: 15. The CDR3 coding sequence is TGTGCCAGCAGACCAGGGCTAGCGGGGATCCGGAAAGATACGCAGTATTTT. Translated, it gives CASRPGLAGIRKDTQYF.

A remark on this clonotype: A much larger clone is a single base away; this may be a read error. The CDR3 sequence is CASSQDGGPWDTQYF. The CDR3, as DNA: TGCGCCAGCAGCCAAGATGGGGGGCCCTGGGATACGCAGTATTTT. V and J are TRBV4-1 and TRBJ2-3; D tentatively reads TRBD1 or TRBD2 (6 bases each). CDR3 length: 15 amino acids. Germline V gene data show CDR1 as MGHRA and CDR2 as YSYEKL. The V gene lost 0 bases and the J gene lost 6 bases, with 13 bases spanning the gap.

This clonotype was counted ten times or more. CDR3 sequence (DNA): TGCAGCGTTGCTCCTGACAGGAAGGGCGAGCAGTACTTC. This encodes CSVAPDRKGEQYF. The J gene is TRBJ2-7, the V gene TRBV29-1, with D possibly TRBD1 on 6 matching bases. The CDR3 is 13 residues long. From germline, CDR1 is SQVTM and CDR2 ANQGSEA. Between the trimmed V and J ends, which lost 4 bases and 6 bases, there was a span of 16 bases.

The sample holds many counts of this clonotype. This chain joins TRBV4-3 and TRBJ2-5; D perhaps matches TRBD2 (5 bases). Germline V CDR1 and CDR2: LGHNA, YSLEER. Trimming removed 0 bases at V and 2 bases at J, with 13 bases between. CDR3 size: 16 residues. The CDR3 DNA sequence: TGCGCCAGCAGCCAAGAAACGGGGAGTACTCAAGAGACCCAGTACTTC. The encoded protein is CASSQETGSTQETQYF.

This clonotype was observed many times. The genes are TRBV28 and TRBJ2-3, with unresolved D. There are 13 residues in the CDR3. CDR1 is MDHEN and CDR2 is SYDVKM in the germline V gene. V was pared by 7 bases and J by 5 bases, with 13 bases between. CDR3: CASTPPGRDTQYF. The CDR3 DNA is TGTGCCAGCACCCCACCGGGCCGAGATACGCAGTATTTT.

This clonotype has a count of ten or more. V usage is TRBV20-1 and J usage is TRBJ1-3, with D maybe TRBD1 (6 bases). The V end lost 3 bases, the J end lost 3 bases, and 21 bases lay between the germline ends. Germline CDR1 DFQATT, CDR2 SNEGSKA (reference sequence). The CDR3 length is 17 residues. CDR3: CSARGGRLGELGNTIYF. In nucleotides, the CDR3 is TGCAGTGCTAGGGGGGGCCGCTTGGGGGAACTTGGAAACACCATATATTTT.

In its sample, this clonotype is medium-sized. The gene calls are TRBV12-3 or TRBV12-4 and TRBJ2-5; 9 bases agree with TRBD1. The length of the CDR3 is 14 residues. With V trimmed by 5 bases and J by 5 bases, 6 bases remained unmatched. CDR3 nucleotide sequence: TGTGCCAGCAGTCCACAGGGGGCGCGGGAGACCCAGTACTTC. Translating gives CASSPQGARETQYF.

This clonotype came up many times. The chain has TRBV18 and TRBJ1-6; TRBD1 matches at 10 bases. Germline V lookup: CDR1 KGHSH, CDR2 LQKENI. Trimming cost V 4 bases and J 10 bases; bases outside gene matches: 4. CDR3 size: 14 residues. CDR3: CASSLGTGESPLHF. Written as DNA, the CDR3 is TGTGCCAGCTCACTCGGGACAGGGGAATCACCCCTCCACTTT. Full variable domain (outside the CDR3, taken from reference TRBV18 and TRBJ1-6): NAGVMQNPRHLVRRRGQEARLRCSPMKGHSHVYWYRQLPEEGLKFMVYLQKENIIDESGMPKERFSAEFPKEGPSILRIQQVVRGDSAAYFCASSLGTGESPLHFGNGTRLTVT.